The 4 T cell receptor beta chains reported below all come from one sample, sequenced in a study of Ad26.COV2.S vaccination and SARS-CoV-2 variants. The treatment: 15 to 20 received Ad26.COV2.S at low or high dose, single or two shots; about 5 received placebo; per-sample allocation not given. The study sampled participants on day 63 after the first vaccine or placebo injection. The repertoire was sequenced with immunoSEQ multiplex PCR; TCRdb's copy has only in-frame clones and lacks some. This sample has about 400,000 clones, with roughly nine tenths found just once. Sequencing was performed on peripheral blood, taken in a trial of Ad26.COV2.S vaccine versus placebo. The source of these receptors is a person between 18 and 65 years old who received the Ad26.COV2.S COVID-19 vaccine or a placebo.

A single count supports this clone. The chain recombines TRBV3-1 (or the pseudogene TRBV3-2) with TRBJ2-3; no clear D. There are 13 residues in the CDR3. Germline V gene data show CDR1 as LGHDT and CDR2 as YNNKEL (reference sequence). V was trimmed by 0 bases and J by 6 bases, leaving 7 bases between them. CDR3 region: CASSQDRLDTQYF. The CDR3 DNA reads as TGTGCCAGCAGCCAAGATCGGCTGGATACGCAGTATTTT.

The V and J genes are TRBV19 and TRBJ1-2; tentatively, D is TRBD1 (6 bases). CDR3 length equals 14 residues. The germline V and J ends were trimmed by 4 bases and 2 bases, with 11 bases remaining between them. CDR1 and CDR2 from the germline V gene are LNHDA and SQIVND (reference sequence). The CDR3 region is CASSTDRTNYGYTF. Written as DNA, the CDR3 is TGTGCCAGTAGTACCGACAGGACCAACTATGGCTACACCTTC. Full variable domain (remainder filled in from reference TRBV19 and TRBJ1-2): DGGITQSPKYLFRKEGQNVTLSCEQNLNHDAMYWYRQDPGQGLRLIYYSQIVNDFQKGDIAEGYSVSREKKESFPLTVTSAQKNPTAFYLCASSTDRTNYGYTFGSGTRLTVV.

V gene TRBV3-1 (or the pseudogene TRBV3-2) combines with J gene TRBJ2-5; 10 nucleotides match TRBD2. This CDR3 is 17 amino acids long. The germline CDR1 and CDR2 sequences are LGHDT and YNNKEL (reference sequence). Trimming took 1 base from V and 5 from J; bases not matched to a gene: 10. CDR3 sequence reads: CASSQACLQRGGETQYF. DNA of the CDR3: TGTGCCAGCAGCCAAGCCTGTCTGCAGCGGGGGGGCGAGACCCAGTACTTC.

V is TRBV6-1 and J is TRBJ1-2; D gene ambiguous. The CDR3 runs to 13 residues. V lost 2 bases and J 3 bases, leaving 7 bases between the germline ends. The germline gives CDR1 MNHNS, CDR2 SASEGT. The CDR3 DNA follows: TGTGCCAGCAGTGAATTGGGAGACTATGGCTACACCTTC. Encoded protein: CASSELGDYGYTF.